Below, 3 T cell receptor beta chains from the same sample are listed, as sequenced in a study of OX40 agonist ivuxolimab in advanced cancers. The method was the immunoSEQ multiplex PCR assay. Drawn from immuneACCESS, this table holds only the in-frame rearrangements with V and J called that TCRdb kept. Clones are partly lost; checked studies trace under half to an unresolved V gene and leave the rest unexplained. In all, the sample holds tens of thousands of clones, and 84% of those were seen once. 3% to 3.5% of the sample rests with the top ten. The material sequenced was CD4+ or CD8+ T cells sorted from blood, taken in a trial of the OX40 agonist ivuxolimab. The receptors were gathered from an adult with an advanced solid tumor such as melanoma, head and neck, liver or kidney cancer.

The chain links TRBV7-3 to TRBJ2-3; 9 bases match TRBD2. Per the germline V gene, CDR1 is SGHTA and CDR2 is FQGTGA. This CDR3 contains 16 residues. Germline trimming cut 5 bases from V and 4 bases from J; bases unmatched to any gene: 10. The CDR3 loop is CASSPLSGGKADTQYF. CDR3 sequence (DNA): TGTGCCAGCAGCCCCCTTAGCGGGGGAAAGGCAGATACGCAGTATTTT.

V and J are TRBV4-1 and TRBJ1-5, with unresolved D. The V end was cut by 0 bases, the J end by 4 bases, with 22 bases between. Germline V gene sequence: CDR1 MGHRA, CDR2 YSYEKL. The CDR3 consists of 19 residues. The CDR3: CASSQDYQTSVFPNQPQHF. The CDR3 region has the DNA TGCGCCAGCAGCCAAGATTATCAGACGTCCGTCTTTCCGAATCAGCCCCAGCATTTT.

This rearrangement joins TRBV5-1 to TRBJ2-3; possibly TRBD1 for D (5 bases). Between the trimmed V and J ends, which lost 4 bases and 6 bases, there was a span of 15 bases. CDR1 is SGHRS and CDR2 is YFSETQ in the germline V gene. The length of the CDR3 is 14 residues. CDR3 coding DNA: TGCGCCAGCAGCGCGAATGGGGCTGTGGATACGCAGTATTTT. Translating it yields CASSANGAVDTQYF. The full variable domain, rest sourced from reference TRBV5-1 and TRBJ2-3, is KAGVTQTPRYLIKTRGQQVTLSCSPISGHRSVSWYQQTPGQGLQFLFEYFSETQRNKGNFPGRFSGRQFSNSRSEMNVSTLELGDSALYLCASSANGAVDTQYFGPGTRLTVL.